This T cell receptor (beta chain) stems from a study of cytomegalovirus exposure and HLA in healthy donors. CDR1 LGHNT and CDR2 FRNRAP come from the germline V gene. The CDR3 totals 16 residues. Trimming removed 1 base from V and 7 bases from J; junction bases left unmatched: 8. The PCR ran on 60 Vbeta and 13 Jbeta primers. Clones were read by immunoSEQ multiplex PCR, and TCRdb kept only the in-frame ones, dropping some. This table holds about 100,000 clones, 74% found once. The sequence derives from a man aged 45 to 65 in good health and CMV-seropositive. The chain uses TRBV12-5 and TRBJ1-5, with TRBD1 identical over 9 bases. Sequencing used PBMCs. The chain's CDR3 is CASGLALTGGYQPQHF. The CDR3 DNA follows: TGTGCTAGTGGTTTGGCCCTGACAGGGGGTTACCAGCCCCAGCATTTT.